Listed below are T cell receptor beta chains from one sample, sequenced in a study of cytomegalovirus exposure and HLA in healthy donors. The data were produced by immunoSEQ multiplex PCR, yet TCRdb's version contains in-frame clones alone and is incomplete. Of about 280,000 clones in the sample, approximately 90% are singletons; the top ten hold 2% to 3%. Sequenced sample: PBMCs. Receptors originate from a woman aged 18-29 years in good health and CMV-seronegative. Each CDR3 is given with its conserved first and last residue. The order of the fields is V gene, J gene, CDR3 protein.

>TRBV18|TRBJ1-1
CASSRTSGGSTEAFF
>TRBV6-5|TRBJ2-7
CASTWTGTEQYF
>TRBV7-3|TRBJ2-1
CASSLPGLASHEQFF
>TRBV27|TRBJ2-3
CASSLAPTGQGTYTDTQYF
>TRBV4-2|TRBJ2-3
CASRGSGGSSTDTQYF
>TRBV7-6|TRBJ2-7
CASSPGPDYEQYF
>TRBV7-7|TRBJ2-1
CASSLGVGREYNEQFF
>TRBV10-3|TRBJ2-2
CAISMTRGRDSSGELFF
>TRBV30|TRBJ1-4
CASTPGQGGTNEKLFF
>TRBV9|TRBJ2-7
CASSDGGYEQYF
>TRBV19|TRBJ2-7
CASGRGPYEQYF
>TRBV15|TRBJ2-7
CATSSGLIYEQYF
>TRBV5-4|TRBJ1-1
CASSPGQGATEAFF
>TRBV30|TRBJ1-1
CAWKGGTLNTEAFF
>TRBV5-4|TRBJ2-2
CASSLPPGLAGAGTGELFF
>TRBV14|TRBJ2-7
CASSQDPRVGRYEQYF
>TRBV5-6|TRBJ2-2
CASRRDGELFF
>TRBV5-4|TRBJ1-2
CASSFYGAGGYTF
>TRBV5-1|TRBJ1-2
CASSLTTGDYGYTF
>TRBV7-9|TRBJ1-5
CASSQTVGGRFSNQPQHF
>TRBV19|TRBJ1-6
CASSFGQPNSPLHF
>TRBV28|TRBJ2-7
CASSLYLAGVLKQYF
>TRBV4-2|TRBJ1-6
CASSPPDRANSPLHF
>TRBV4-1|TRBJ1-5
CASSQEGSHQPQHF
>TRBV7-9|TRBJ1-6
CSIEQDSPLHF
>TRBV7-2|TRBJ2-5
CASSYGPGGQGFRETQYF
>TRBV6-5|TRBJ2-7
CASSYWGGLAEQYF
>TRBV5-1|TRBJ1-1
CASSLVQLNTEAFF
>TRBV29-1|TRBJ2-1
CSASGGPYNEQFF
>TRBV6-5|TRBJ1-1
CARDRGDTEAFF
>TRBV15|TRBJ2-1
CATSRGLAGDHNEQFF
>TRBV7-9|TRBJ2-7
CSSSFPTDPYEQYF
>TRBV4-1|TRBJ2-1
CASSQEVAGDPYNEQFF
>TRBV30|TRBJ1-3
CAWSPPPAGGNTIYF
>TRBV4-2|TRBJ1-1
CASSLHTGDAPMAFF
>TRBV6-1|TRBJ2-7
CASRPGQGSYEQYF
>TRBV12-2|TRBJ2-7
CASRLAGWYRSGSYEQYF
>TRBV27|TRBJ2-1
CASSVLQGAWNEQFF
>TRBV15|TRBJ1-5
CATSSRTGLHYSNQPQHF
>TRBV5-1|TRBJ1-3
CASSWGQSGNTIYF
>TRBV27|TRBJ1-4
CASMDREDREEKLFF
>TRBV27|TRBJ1-6
CASSLPGGVSPLHF